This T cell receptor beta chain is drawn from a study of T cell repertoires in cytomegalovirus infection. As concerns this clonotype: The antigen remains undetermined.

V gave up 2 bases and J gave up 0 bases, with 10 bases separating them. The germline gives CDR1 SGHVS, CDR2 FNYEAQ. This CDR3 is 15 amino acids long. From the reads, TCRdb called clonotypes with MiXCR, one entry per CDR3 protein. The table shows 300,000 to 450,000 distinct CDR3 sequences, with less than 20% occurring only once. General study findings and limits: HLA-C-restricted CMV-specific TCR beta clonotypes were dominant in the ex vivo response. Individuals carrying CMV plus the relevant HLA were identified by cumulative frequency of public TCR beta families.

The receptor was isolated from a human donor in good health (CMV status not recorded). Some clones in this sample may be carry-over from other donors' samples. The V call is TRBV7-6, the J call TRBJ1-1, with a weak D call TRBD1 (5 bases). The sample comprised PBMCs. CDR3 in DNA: TGTGCCAGCAGCTTAACCGCAGGGATGAACACTGAAGCTTTCTTT. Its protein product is CASSLTAGMNTEAFF.